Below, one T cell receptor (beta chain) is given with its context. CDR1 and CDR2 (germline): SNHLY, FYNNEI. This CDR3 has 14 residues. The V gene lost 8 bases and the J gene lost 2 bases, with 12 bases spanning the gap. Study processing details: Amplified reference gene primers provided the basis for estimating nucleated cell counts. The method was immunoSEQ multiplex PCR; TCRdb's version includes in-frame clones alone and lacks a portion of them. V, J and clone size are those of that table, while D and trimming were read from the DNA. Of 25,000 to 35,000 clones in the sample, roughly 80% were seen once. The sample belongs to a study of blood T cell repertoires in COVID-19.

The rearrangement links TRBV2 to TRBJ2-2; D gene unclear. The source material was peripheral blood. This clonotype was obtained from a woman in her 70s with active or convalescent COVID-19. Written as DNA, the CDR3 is TGTGCCAGCGAGCCTGGGCTCAACACCGGGGAGCTGTTTTTT. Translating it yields CASEPGLNTGELFF.